The 8 T cell receptor beta chains reported below all come from one sample, sequenced in a study of OX40 agonist ivuxolimab in advanced cancers. Assay: immunoSEQ multiplex PCR; the TCRdb copy retains only in-frame clones and omits some. The data contain about 41,000 clones, roughly 86% of them singletons. The specimen comprised CD4+ or CD8+ T cells sorted from blood, sampled in a trial of the OX40 agonist ivuxolimab. The source of these receptors is an adult with an advanced solid tumor such as melanoma, head and neck, liver or kidney cancer.

The chain couples TRBV9 to TRBJ2-1, with a tentative D call TRBD2 (5 bases). The CDR3 has 15 amino acids. The germline V and J ends were trimmed by 4 bases and 1 base, with 12 bases remaining between them. Germline V gives CDR1 SGDLS, CDR2 YYNGEE. The CDR3 DNA sequence: TGTGCCAGCAGCCCCAGACTAAATTCCTACAATGAGCAGTTCTTC. The encoded protein is CASSPRLNSYNEQFF.

This sequence joins TRBV30 and TRBJ2-7, with D possibly TRBD1 on 6 matching bases. CDR3 size: 13 residues. CDR1 and CDR2 (germline): GTSNPN, SVGIG (reference sequence). V was pared by 1 base and J by 2 bases, with 9 bases between. Here the CDR3 DNA reads TGTGCCTGGAGTGGGGGGCAGACCTACGAGCAGTACTTC. It encodes CAWSGGQTYEQYF.

The chain links TRBV2 to TRBJ1-2; D may be TRBD1 (5 bases). Trimming took 5 bases from V and 6 from J, leaving 16 bases between them. CDR3 length: 14 amino acids. Germline assignment: CDR1 SNHLY and CDR2 FYNNEI. For the CDR3, the DNA is TGTGCCAGCAGTCTTTGGCCCAGGGTGGATGGCTACACCTTC. It translates to CASSLWPRVDGYTF.

This chain joins TRBV27 and TRBJ2-7, with 11 bases lining up with TRBD2. Germline V gene lookup returns CDR1 MNHEY and CDR2 SMNVEV (reference sequence). This CDR3 is 13 amino acids long. With 3 bases clipped from V and 7 bases from J, the junction kept 2 bases outside the gene matches. Here the CDR3 reads CASSFLAGGEQYF. The CDR3, as DNA: TGTGCCAGCAGTTTTCTAGCGGGAGGTGAGCAGTACTTC.

V gene TRBV10-3 combines with J gene TRBJ2-2; 7 nucleotides agree with TRBD2. The ends lost 8 bases at V and 1 base at J; junction bases unmatched: 4. This CDR3 contains 14 residues. Germline CDR1 is ENHRY and CDR2 is SYGVKD. The CDR3 DNA reads as TGTGCCATCTCTGAGCGGGAGAACACCGGGGAGCTGTTTTTT. Translation gives CAISERENTGELFF.

The J gene is TRBJ2-5, the V gene TRBV18; D is tentatively TRBD1 or TRBD2 (5 bases each). The V end was cut by 3 bases, the J end by 2 bases, with 16 bases between. This CDR3 has 16 amino acids. Per germline, CDR1 KGHSH and CDR2 LQKENI. The CDR3 sequence is CASSPTLSGGQETQYF. CDR3 DNA: TGTGCCAGCTCACCCACCCTTTCTGGGGGTCAAGAGACCCAGTACTTC.

This sequence joins TRBV9 and TRBJ2-5; D unclear. V was shortened by 0 bases and J by 2 bases, with 14 bases between the two germline ends. Germline CDR1 SGDLS, CDR2 YYNGEE. This CDR3 has 16 amino acids. DNA of the CDR3: TGTGCCAGCAGCGTAGCTCACTCACGGTCGCAAGAGACCCAGTACTTC. Translating gives CASSVAHSRSQETQYF.

The table lists this clone with a few counts. The V and J genes are TRBV18 and TRBJ1-2; 7 bases match TRBD1. V was clipped by 3 bases and J by 3 bases; unmatched bases: 7. There are 15 residues in the CDR3. Germline assignment: CDR1 KGHSH and CDR2 LQKENI. CDR3 DNA: TGTGCCAGCTCACCGTACAGGGGTAGTGACTATGGCTACACCTTC. Amino acid sequence: CASSPYRGSDYGYTF.